A selection of T cell receptor beta chains follows, all from one sample in a study of blood T cells in healthy people across ages. TCRdb re-called the 5' RACE reads through MiXCR, storing one row per CDR3 protein. Altogether about 1,500,000 distinct CDR3 sequences are present, 28% being singletons, with the ten largest covering about 8%. Sample: blood. The receptor source for this set is a woman in her thirties in good health. The CDR3 runs from the conserved cysteine through the conserved F or W. A row's size may be missing; if present it is once, few, many or a size class.

>TRBV29-1|TRBJ1-3|few
CSVRKDVSGNTIYF
>TRBV3-1|TRBJ2-4|-
CASSLTAKNIQYF
>TRBV29-1|TRBJ1-4|-
CSVGPRDTSNEKRFF
>TRBV7-6|TRBJ2-1|many
CASSPRLVGEQFF
>TRBV7-9|TRBJ2-1|many
CASLTPGLAHTYNEQFF
>TRBV7-2|TRBJ2-7|-
CASSLGGQGPPYEQYF
>TRBV20-1|TRBJ2-7|many
CSARKHTGPYEQYF
>TRBV12-3/TRBV12-4|TRBJ1-5|-
CASRGSINQPQHF
>TRBV7-9|TRBJ1-1|-
CASSGTAYTEAFF
>TRBV29-1|TRBJ2-1|many
CSGREGSSYNEQFF
>TRBV29-1|TRBJ1-2|-
CSVGSRGYGYTF
>TRBV6-2/TRBV6-3|TRBJ1-1|few
CASSYLGQGTNTEAFF
>TRBV20-1|TRBJ2-7|-
CSTSVTASSYEQYF